This TCR beta chain was captured in a study of early stage breast cancer tumors. Assay: immunoSEQ multiplex PCR; the TCRdb copy retains only in-frame clones and omits some. The sample has tens of thousands of clones, around 90% seen once; the top ten hold around 4.7%. V was pared by 3 bases and J by 4 bases, with 13 bases between. Germline V gives CDR1 LNHDA, CDR2 SQIVND (reference sequence). The CDR3 consists of 15 residues. The TCR sequence derives from an older person with breast cancer. The sequenced sample consisted of blood. The V call is TRBV19, the J call TRBJ1-5, with D tentatively TRBD1 (5 bases). The CDR3 sequence is CASSILTGGNQPQHF. The CDR3 DNA reads as TGTGCCAGTAGTATCCTCACGGGGGGGAATCAGCCCCAGCATTTT.